Below are 9 T cell receptor beta chains sequenced from a single sample in a study of blood T cells in healthy people across ages. The authors ran a second PCR of 7 to 11 cycles using a sample-barcoded 5' primer and a J-beta primer mix. In TCRdb, the 5' RACE reads were re-called with MiXCR into one record per CDR3 protein. Of some 1 million distinct CDR3 sequences detected, 35% to 55% appear once; the ten largest clones hold approximately 17%. Material for sequencing was blood. These receptors came from a woman in her fifties or sixties in good health.

The chain links TRBV20-1 to TRBJ1-2; D unresolved. V gave up 3 bases and J gave up 3 bases, with 17 bases separating them. The CDR3 has 15 amino acids. Germline values: CDR1 DFQATT, CDR2 SNEGSKA (reference sequence). CDR3 DNA: TGCAGTGCTAGTCTAAGGACTCTATCGGACTATGGCTACACCTTC. This codes for CSASLRTLSDYGYTF.

This clonotype was seen more than once but under ten times. The V and J genes are TRBV7-9 and TRBJ2-6, with D possibly matching TRBD1 (6 bases). The germline gives CDR1 SEHNR, CDR2 FQNEAQ (reference sequence). This CDR3 is built from 17 residues. V gave up 2 bases and J gave up 2 bases, with 13 bases separating them. The CDR3 region is CASSLWGRSPGANVLTF. The CDR3 bases are TGTGCCAGCAGCTTATGGGGGCGTTCCCCTGGGGCCAACGTCCTGACTTTC.

This clonotype was picked up one time. The chain carries TRBV12-5 and TRBJ1-1, with D uncertain. The V end lost 5 bases, the J end lost 9 bases, and 13 bases lay between the germline ends. Germline loops: CDR1 LGHNT, CDR2 FRNRAP. The CDR3 sequence is 12 residues long. CDR3 nucleotides: TGTGCTAGTGGTCAAGCAGTTCCTCAAGCTTTCTTT. Its protein is CASGQAVPQAFF. Complete variable domain (other parts from reference TRBV12-5 and TRBJ1-1): DARVTQTPRHKVTEMGQEVTMRCQPILGHNTVFWYRQTMMQGLELLAYFRNRAPLDDSGMPKDRFSAEMPDATLATLKIQPSEPRDSAVYFCASGQAVPQAFFGQGTRLTVV.

This chain uses TRBV5-1 with TRBJ2-1; 7 nucleotides match TRBD1. In germline, CDR1 is SGHRS, CDR2 YFSETQ. J was trimmed by 7 bases and V by 5 bases; bases with no gene match: 9. CDR3 length: 14 amino acids. CDR3 sequence: CASRMNIQGNEQFF. Written as DNA, the CDR3 is TGCGCCAGCAGGATGAACATACAGGGGAATGAGCAGTTCTTC. Full variable domain (missing parts from reference TRBV5-1 and TRBJ2-1): KAGVTQTPRYLIKTRGQQVTLSCSPISGHRSVSWYQQTPGQGLQFLFEYFSETQRNKGNFPGRFSGRQFSNSRSEMNVSTLELGDSALYLCASRMNIQGNEQFFGPGTRLTVL.

The rearrangement links TRBV7-9 to TRBJ2-7; D not certain. The CDR3 consists of 14 residues. Trimming pared 4 bases from V and 6 bases from J, leaving 16 bases between. The germline V gene has CDR1 SEHNR and CDR2 FQNEAQ (reference sequence). The CDR3 reads CASSSSRLVGEQYF. CDR3 sequence (DNA): TGTGCCAGCAGCTCAAGCCGGTTAGTGGGCGAGCAGTACTTC.

Only a few counts were recorded for this clonotype. This sequence joins TRBV4-2 and TRBJ2-3, with TRBD2 identical over 7 bases. This CDR3 region has 16 residues. Unmatched junction bases numbered 7, after V lost 0 bases and J lost 4 bases. The germline V gene has CDR1 LGHNA and CDR2 YNFKEQ. The CDR3 reads CASSQELAGVPDTQYF. CDR3 in DNA: TGTGCCAGCAGCCAAGAATTGGCGGGAGTCCCAGATACGCAGTATTTT.

CDR3 nucleotide sequence: TGCGCCAGCAGCTCCACAGTGACTGGGGCCAACGTCCTGACTTTC. Protein product: CASSSTVTGANVLTF. The chain combines TRBV5-1 with TRBJ2-6; D call uncertain. CDR1 and CDR2 from the germline V gene are SGHRS and YFSETQ. Trimming cost V 3 bases and J 2 bases, with 9 bases left between them. CDR3 size: 15 residues.

This clonotype was counted at least ten times. The CDR3 region is CAWSVLRTSTPPDTQYF. CDR3 DNA sequence: TGTGCCTGGAGTGTACTGAGGACTAGCACCCCCCCAGATACGCAGTATTTT. V usage is TRBV30 and J usage is TRBJ2-3, with TRBD2 identical over 8 bases. Germline V lookup: CDR1 GTSNPN, CDR2 SVGIG (reference sequence). This CDR3 spans 17 amino acids. V lost 0 bases and J lost 4; bases outside the gene matches: 12.

The chain uses TRBV10-3 and TRBJ2-1; D could derive from TRBD1 or TRBD2 (5 bases each). Trimming left V 10 bases short and J 5 bases short, with 21 bases between. Per the germline V gene, CDR1 is ENHRY and CDR2 is SYGVKD. The CDR3 length is 15 residues. CDR3 protein: CATIPAGGQNNEQFF. DNA of the CDR3: TGTGCCACCATCCCCGCCGGAGGACAAAACAATGAGCAGTTCTTC.